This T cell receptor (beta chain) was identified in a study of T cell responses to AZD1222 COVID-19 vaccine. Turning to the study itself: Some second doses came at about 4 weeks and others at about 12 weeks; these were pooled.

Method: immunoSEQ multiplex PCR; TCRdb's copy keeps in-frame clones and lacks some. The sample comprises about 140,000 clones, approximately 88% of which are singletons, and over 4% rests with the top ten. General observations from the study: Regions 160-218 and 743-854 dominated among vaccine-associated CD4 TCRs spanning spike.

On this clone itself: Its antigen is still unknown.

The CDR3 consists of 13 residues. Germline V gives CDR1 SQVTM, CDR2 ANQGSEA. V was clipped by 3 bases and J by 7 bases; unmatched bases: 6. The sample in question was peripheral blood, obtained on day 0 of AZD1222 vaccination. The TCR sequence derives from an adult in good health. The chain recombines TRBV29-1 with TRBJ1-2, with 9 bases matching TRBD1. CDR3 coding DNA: TGCAGCGTTGATGAACAGGGGGCGGGTGGCTACACCTTC. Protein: CSVDEQGAGGYTF.